One and the same sample provided the 32 T cell receptor beta chains below, sequenced in a study of blood T cell repertoires in COVID-19. Repertoires were generated with immunoSEQ multiplex PCR, while TCRdb's copy carries only in-frame clones and drops some. This sample carries about 280,000 clones, roughly 85% of them seen once, and the ten largest clones take 2% to 3%. Sequenced input: PBMCs or T cells enriched from blood (not recorded which). Source of these receptors: a woman between 45 and 60 years old who had recovered from COVID-19.

DNA for the CDR3: TGTGCCAGCAGTTTTGGCGGGTTCTACGAGCAGTACTTC. This sequence encodes CASSFGGFYEQYF. The J gene is TRBJ2-7, the V gene TRBV12-3 or TRBV12-4; maybe TRBD2 (5 bases). Trimming shortened V by 3 bases and J by 3 bases, and 9 bases separated the two germline ends. CDR3 length equals 13 residues.

This chain uses TRBV3-1 (or the pseudogene TRBV3-2) with TRBJ1-5; no definite D call. Germline CDR1 LGHDT, CDR2 YNNKEL (reference sequence). The CDR3 is 17 residues long. Deletions cut 0 bases from V and 5 bases from J, with 17 bases between. CDR3 protein: CASSQDRKQASYQPQHF. The CDR3 DNA sequence: TGTGCCAGCAGCCAAGATAGGAAGCAGGCGTCGTATCAGCCCCAGCATTTT.

Only a few counts were recorded for this clone. The chain combines TRBV30 with TRBJ1-6; a weak D match, TRBD1 (5 bases). The V gene lost 3 bases and the J gene lost 7 bases, with 13 bases spanning the gap. Per germline, CDR1 GTSNPN and CDR2 SVGIG (reference sequence). CDR3 length: 14 residues. The CDR3 loop is CAWSGGTGNSPLHF. CDR3 nucleotide sequence: TGTGCCTGGAGCGGGGGGACCGGCAATTCACCCCTCCACTTT.

The rearrangement links TRBV11-3 to TRBJ2-3; 11 bases match TRBD2. CDR3 length: 15 residues. J gave up 6 bases and V 5 bases, and 7 bases lay outside the gene matches. The germline V gene encodes CDR1 SGHNT and CDR2 YENEEA. The CDR3 DNA follows: TGTGCCAGCAGCGCGCACACTAGCGGGGGTGATACGCAGTATTTT. Protein: CASSAHTSGGDTQYF.

DNA of the CDR3: TGCAGCGTTGATCCGGGCGGAGGTCAGCCCCAGCATTTT. Residues: CSVDPGGGQPQHF. The rearrangement links TRBV29-1 to TRBJ1-5, with no clear D. The CDR3 loop spans 13 amino acids. Germline CDR1 is SQVTM and CDR2 is ANQGSEA. V was cut by 3 bases and J by 6 bases, with 12 bases left in between.

The rearrangement joins TRBV7-9 to TRBJ1-2; no definite D call. The germline gives CDR1 SEHNR, CDR2 FQNEAQ (reference sequence). CDR3 length: 13 amino acids. V gave up 2 bases and J gave up 4 bases, with 8 bases separating them. The CDR3 sequence is CASSLNAGYGYTF. DNA of the CDR3: TGTGCCAGCAGCTTAAACGCGGGCTATGGCTACACCTTC.

A single count supports this clone. The chain carries TRBV7-9 and TRBJ2-1, with 15 positions matching TRBD2. V dropped 5 bases and J dropped 4; count of bases not matched to a gene: 9. The germline V gene has CDR1 SEHNR and CDR2 FQNEAQ (reference sequence). The CDR3 length is 18 residues. The DNA for the CDR3 is TGTGCCAGCAGCGGGACTAGCGGGAGGAGCAGGATATACAATGAGCAGTTCTTC. Amino acids: CASSGTSGRSRIYNEQFF.

Here the CDR3 reads CASGRTDSGNTIYF. CDR3 nucleotides: TGTGCTAGTGGAAGGACAGACTCTGGAAACACCATATATTTT. The gene calls are TRBV12-5 and TRBJ1-3; D possibly corresponds to TRBD1 (6 bases). This CDR3 comprises 14 residues. With 6 bases removed from V and 0 bases from J, the gap between germline ends came to 9 bases. CDR1 is LGHNT and CDR2 is FRNRAP in the germline V gene.

The chain has TRBV12-3 or TRBV12-4 and TRBJ1-3; D is unresolved. V lost 6 bases and J lost 4, with 10 bases in between. The CDR3 runs to 13 residues. The CDR3 loop reads CASSAVVGNTIYF. In DNA form, the CDR3 reads TGTGCCAGCAGCGCGGTTGTAGGAAACACCATATATTTT.

The rearrangement joins TRBV6-2 or TRBV6-3 to TRBJ2-3; 8 bases agree with TRBD2. This CDR3 is built from 16 residues. Trimming removed 5 bases from V and 2 bases from J; junction bases left unmatched: 9. Germline V lookup: CDR1 MNHEY, CDR2 SVGEGT. CDR3 in amino acids: CASSPLKRGYTDTQYF. The CDR3 DNA is TGTGCCAGCAGTCCCCTCAAGCGGGGGTACACAGATACGCAGTATTTT.

The rearrangement uses TRBV19 and TRBJ2-3, with 14 bases aligning to TRBD2. There are 16 residues in the CDR3. Germline CDR1 and CDR2: LNHDA and SQIVND (reference sequence). V lost 7 bases to trimming and J lost 6 bases; unmatched junction nucleotides: 9. The DNA of the CDR3 is TGTGCCAGTAACCCCCCGGGACTAGCGGGAGCGGATACGCAGTATTTT. It encodes CASNPPGLAGADTQYF.

This clone was counted only a few times. This chain uses TRBV11-3 with TRBJ1-1; a weak D match, TRBD1 (6 bases). CDR1 is SGHNT and CDR2 is YENEEA in the germline V gene. The CDR3 runs 16 residues. Trimming stripped 1 base from V and 9 bases from J, with 21 bases between. The CDR3 bases are TGTGCCAGCAGCTTAGCAGGGAAGGGGCCAGGGGCTCAAGCTTTCTTT. It yields the protein CASSLAGKGPGAQAFF.

The chain uses TRBV6-5 and TRBJ1-2; weak D call: TRBD1 (5 bases). Germline values: CDR1 MNHEY, CDR2 SVGAGI. The CDR3 totals 15 residues. Trimming left V 6 bases short and J 6 bases short, with 20 bases between. The CDR3 DNA reads as TGTGCCAGCAGATCGACCCCAGGGAATTCAAATGGCTACACCTTC. Translated: CASRSTPGNSNGYTF.

The chain links TRBV28 to TRBJ2-1; 8 nucleotides align to TRBD2. Looked up from germline, CDR1 is MDHEN and CDR2 is SYDVKM. This CDR3 comprises 16 residues. Trimming at V came to 3 bases and at J to 5 bases, leaving 9 bases not matched to a gene. The CDR3 here is CASSLGGLAFDNEQFF. The DNA for the CDR3 is TGTGCCAGCAGTTTGGGAGGACTAGCCTTTGACAATGAGCAGTTCTTC. Supplemented by reference TRBV28 and TRBJ2-1, the full variable domain reads DVKVTQSSRYLVKRTGEKVFLECVQDMDHENMFWYRQDPGLGLRLIYFSYDVKMKEKGDIPEGYSVSREKKERFSLILESASTNQTSMYLCASSLGGLAFDNEQFFGPGTRLTVL.

The table lists this clone with a count of one. V and J are TRBV15 and TRBJ2-7, with D maybe TRBD1 (5 bases). Germline CDR1 reads LNHNV; CDR2 reads YYDKDF (reference sequence). This CDR3 comprises 15 residues. V lost 0 bases and J 2 bases, leaving 11 bases between the germline ends. The CDR3 sequence is CATSRDFGATYEQYF. The CDR3 nucleotides read TGTGCCACCAGCAGAGATTTTGGGGCAACCTACGAGCAGTACTTC. The complete variable domain, with remaining parts taken from reference TRBV15 and TRBJ2-7, reads DAMVIQNPRYQVTQFGKPVTLSCSQTLNHNVMYWYQQKSSQAPKLLFHYYDKDFNNEADTPDNFQSRRPNTSFCFLDIRSPGLGDTAMYLCATSRDFGATYEQYFGPGTRLTVT.

The chain joins TRBV27 to TRBJ2-7; 9 positions agree with TRBD1. CDR3 length: 13 residues. Trimming cost V 11 bases and J 5 bases; bases outside gene matches: 10. Germline loops: CDR1 MNHEY, CDR2 SMNVEV (reference sequence). CDR3 protein: CASEGTGSHEQYF. The CDR3 coding sequence is TGTGCCTCAGAGGGGACAGGGTCCCACGAGCAGTACTTC.

CDR3 DNA sequence: TGTGCCAGCTGCCTCGTCGCGGGAGAAAGGGATACGCAGTATTTT. Amino acid sequence: CASCLVAGERDTQYF. The chain carries TRBV6-6 and TRBJ2-3; 7 bases are a match to TRBD2. V dropped 8 bases and J dropped 6; count of bases not matched to a gene: 14. Per germline, CDR1 MNHNY and CDR2 SVGAGI (reference sequence). The CDR3 has 15 residues.

This clone was observed a single time. The chain is built from TRBV30 and TRBJ1-3, with D uncertain. The germline V gene has CDR1 GTSNPN and CDR2 SVGIG (reference sequence). V was shortened by 5 bases and J by 8 bases, with 13 bases between the two germline ends. The CDR3 extends over 12 amino acids. CDR3 protein: CAWAPIRDTIYF. CDR3 DNA sequence: TGTGCCTGGGCCCCGATTCGGGACACCATATATTTT.

Remarks on this clone: Additional DNA sequences in this sample encode the identical CDR3. The CDR3 DNA reads TGTGCCAGCAGCTTAGGCAGTAACTATGGCTACACCTTC. Its translation is CASSLGSNYGYTF. The chain recombines TRBV11-2 with TRBJ1-2; no reliable D call. The CDR3 has 13 amino acids. The germline V and J ends were trimmed by 1 base and 1 base, with 4 bases remaining between them. Germline V gene lookup returns CDR1 SGHAT and CDR2 FQNNGV.

This chain uses TRBV19 with TRBJ1-5; 7 nucleotides match TRBD1. The germline V gene encodes CDR1 LNHDA and CDR2 SQIVND (reference sequence). With V trimmed by 6 bases and J by 1 base, 3 bases remained unmatched. The CDR3 is 14 amino acids. This chain's CDR3 is CASRKTGSNQPQHF. The DNA of the CDR3 is TGTGCCAGTAGAAAGACAGGGAGCAATCAGCCCCAGCATTTT.

The chain couples TRBV28 to TRBJ2-5; D possibly corresponds to TRBD2 (5 bases). Germline V gene data show CDR1 as MDHEN and CDR2 as SYDVKM. The CDR3 contains 14 residues. The germline V and J ends were trimmed by 5 bases and 5 bases, with 15 bases remaining between them. CDR3 sequence reads: CASSPEGLEETQYF. In DNA form, the CDR3 reads TGTGCCAGCAGTCCCGAGGGTCTAGAGGAGACCCAGTACTTC.

CDR3 sequence: CAWSRNRGTSGYGYTF. In DNA, the CDR3 is TGTGCCTGGAGTAGGAACAGGGGGACGTCGGGCTATGGCTACACCTTC. The chain links TRBV30 to TRBJ1-2, with TRBD1 identical over 8 bases. Trimming at V came to 2 bases and at J to 4 bases, leaving 12 bases not matched to a gene. There are 16 residues in the CDR3. Germline CDR1 GTSNPN, CDR2 SVGIG (reference sequence).

This chain uses TRBV1 with TRBJ2-1; the table's D call TRBD2 went unverified against the DNA. TRBV1 is a pseudogene. CDR3 length: 19 residues. CDR3 coding DNA: TGCACCAGCAGCCACCCCACCCGAACTAGCGGGGGGGCGTACAATGAGCAGTTCTTC. Protein product: CTSSHPTRTSGGAYNEQFF.

This chain joins TRBV3-1 (or the pseudogene TRBV3-2) and TRBJ2-5; 12 bases align to TRBD2. V shed 4 bases, J shed 4 bases, and the junction held 4 bases outside the gene matches. CDR1 and CDR2 from the germline V gene are LGHDT and YNNKEL (reference sequence). This CDR3 contains 15 residues. The CDR3 coding sequence is TGTGCCAGCAGCCCTAGCGGGGGGGTCCGAGAGACCCAGTACTTC. Translated, it gives CASSPSGGVRETQYF.

In its sample, this clone was seen a few times. The genes are TRBV7-2 and TRBJ1-1; 7 nucleotides match TRBD1. The CDR3 loop spans 15 amino acids. J gave up 5 bases and V 1 base, and 7 bases lay outside the gene matches. Per germline, CDR1 SGHTA and CDR2 FQGNSA. The CDR3 DNA reads TGTGCCAGCAGCTTAGATGGAACAGGGGAGACTGAAGCTTTCTTT. Translating it yields CASSLDGTGETEAFF.

V usage is TRBV4-2 and J usage is TRBJ1-1; 8 positions agree with TRBD1. Germline values: CDR1 LGHNA, CDR2 YNFKEQ. The CDR3 has 16 residues. V lost 4 bases, J lost 0 bases, and 7 bases stayed unmatched. The CDR3 reads CASSRGTGSMNTEAFF. The CDR3 nucleotides are TGTGCCAGCAGCCGCGGGACAGGTAGCATGAACACTGAAGCTTTCTTT.

The chain uses TRBV19 and TRBJ2-3, with TRBD2 identical over 12 bases. With V trimmed by 6 bases and J by 4 bases, 8 bases remained unmatched. This CDR3 has 16 amino acids. CDR1 and CDR2 (germline): LNHDA, SQIVND (reference sequence). CDR3 sequence: CASSMQLAGGADTQYF. The CDR3 DNA sequence: TGTGCCAGTAGCATGCAACTAGCGGGAGGTGCAGATACGCAGTATTTT.

The chain combines TRBV29-1 with TRBJ1-1; 7 nucleotides align to TRBD1. The CDR3 sequence is 13 residues long. Losses at the gene ends were 6 bases for V and 7 bases for J; bases not matched to a gene: 11. The germline V gene has CDR1 SQVTM and CDR2 ANQGSEA. The CDR3 DNA sequence: TGCAGCGTAACGGGACAGTACCTCAGTGAAGCTTTCTTT. Its protein is CSVTGQYLSEAFF.

Turning to this clone: Other DNA sequences in this sample translate to the same CDR3. The CDR3 loop reads CASSLAGGSTDTQYF. The CDR3 DNA reads as TGCGCCAGCAGCTTAGCGGGTGGAAGCACAGATACGCAGTATTTT. V gene TRBV5-1 combines with J gene TRBJ2-3, with TRBD2 as a possible D gene (6 bases). CDR1 and CDR2 from the germline V gene are SGHRS and YFSETQ. This CDR3 comprises 15 residues. Trimming removed 2 bases from V and 0 bases from J, with 10 bases in between.

This clone was counted once. The V call is TRBV15, the J call TRBJ2-3; no definite D call. The CDR3 length is 15 residues. From germline, CDR1 is LNHNV and CDR2 YYDKDF (reference sequence). Between the trimmed V and J ends, which lost 0 bases and 0 bases, there was a span of 7 bases. CDR3 amino acids: CATSRDAGSTDTQYF. CDR3 DNA sequence: TGTGCCACCAGCAGAGATGCCGGTAGCACAGATACGCAGTATTTT. Based on the CDR3 plus reference TRBV15 and TRBJ2-3, the full variable domain is DAMVIQNPRYQVTQFGKPVTLSCSQTLNHNVMYWYQQKSSQAPKLLFHYYDKDFNNEADTPDNFQSRRPNTSFCFLDIRSPGLGDTAMYLCATSRDAGSTDTQYFGPGTRLTVL.

The chain has TRBV30 and TRBJ1-2; 8 bases line up with TRBD1. CDR3 length equals 12 residues. The ends lost 4 bases at V and 5 bases at J; junction bases unmatched: 3. Germline CDR1 GTSNPN, CDR2 SVGIG (reference sequence). DNA of the CDR3: TGTGCCTGGACAGGGGGCAGATATGGCTACACCTTC. It is translated as CAWTGGRYGYTF.

The CDR3 here is CASSTAVYSQETQYF. DNA of the CDR3: TGTGCCAGCAGCACAGCAGTTTACTCGCAAGAGACCCAGTACTTC. The chain carries TRBV7-2 and TRBJ2-5, with unresolved D. The CDR3 length is 15 residues. Germline V gene data show CDR1 as SGHTA and CDR2 as FQGNSA. The V gene lost 5 bases and the J gene lost 2 bases, with 15 bases spanning the gap.